The clone carrying this TCR beta chain was recorded a few times. A universal primer binding site was introduced by template switching. The final cDNA contained unique molecular identifiers. One entry per CDR3 protein results from TCRdb running MiXCR on the 5' RACE reads. The table has about 530,000 distinct CDR3 sequences, around 24% seen once; the top ten hold 0.48%. This specimen belongs to a study of identical twins. These sequences were also reported in another study, on yellow fever vaccine responses in identical twins. That study reports: After vaccination, twins' T cell response reportedly seemed partly convergent, partly personalized.

The sequenced sample consisted of CD4+ T cells sorted from blood. This TCR was sampled from a woman aged 18-35 years in good health.

The CDR3 sequence: CSVVEGALLSYEQYF. The CDR3 nucleotides are TGCAGCGTTGTCGAAGGGGCCCTACTTTCCTACGAGCAGTACTTC. V gene TRBV29-1 combines with J gene TRBJ2-7; a weak D match, TRBD1 (5 bases). Germline CDR1 and CDR2: SQVTM and ANQGSEA. The CDR3 runs to 15 residues. Trimming shortened V by 4 bases and J by 1 base, and 17 bases separated the two germline ends.